This T cell receptor (beta chain) was captured in a study of CXCR3-negative and CXCR3-positive naive CD8 T cells. Study-wide points: Between one naive subset and the other, surface CD5 was comparable, and TCR strength was inferred from TRB CDR3 properties. Once cells were cryopreserved, CXCR3 expression went down partly, and most assays used fresh PBMCs. Comparison of naive CXCR3-negative and CXCR3-positive cells revealed similar TRBV-TRBJ usage, while memory cells differed.

A word on this clonotype: What it binds is unknown.

TRB cDNA was prepared as libraries by UMI-labeled 5' RACE. TCRdb reprocessed the 5' RACE reads, with one entry per CDR3 protein and no DNA. The sample totals about 57,000 distinct CDR3 sequences. Germline lookup yields CDR1 MNHEY and CDR2 SMNVEV (reference sequence). The CDR3 contains 14 residues. The sequence was obtained from a human donor in good health. Some clones in this sample may be carry-over from other donors' samples. Source material: memory CD8+ T cells from blood. V usage is TRBV27 and J usage is TRBJ2-7. CDR3 protein: CASSLIGHNYEQYF.